This TCR beta chain was found in a study of shared clonotypes between healthy human individuals. Regarding the study as a whole: Estimated richness values were generally larger in naive subsets than in memory subsets.

An even split of each subset's genomic DNA across several immunoSEQ plates was performed. Clones were read by immunoSEQ multiplex PCR, and TCRdb kept only the in-frame ones, dropping some. The repertoire holds some 1 million clones, with under 80% as singletons. Germline V gives CDR1 MNHNS, CDR2 SASEGT. V lost 2 bases and J 8 bases, leaving 3 bases between the germline ends. This CDR3 contains 10 residues. Donors were Caucasian adults residing in Nashville, Tennessee, USA. CD4+ cells underwent separation, giving CD45RA+ naive and CD45RA-negative memory subsets. For this clone: Its antigen remains unknown.

The V and J genes are TRBV6-1 and TRBJ1-1; no clear D. This sequence originates from a man younger than 35 in good health. Input material: memory CD4+ T cells sorted from blood. Sample subset: CD45RA-negative fraction. The CDR3 loop is CASSEKEAFF. CDR3 bases: TGTGCCAGCAGTGAAAAGGAAGCTTTCTTT.